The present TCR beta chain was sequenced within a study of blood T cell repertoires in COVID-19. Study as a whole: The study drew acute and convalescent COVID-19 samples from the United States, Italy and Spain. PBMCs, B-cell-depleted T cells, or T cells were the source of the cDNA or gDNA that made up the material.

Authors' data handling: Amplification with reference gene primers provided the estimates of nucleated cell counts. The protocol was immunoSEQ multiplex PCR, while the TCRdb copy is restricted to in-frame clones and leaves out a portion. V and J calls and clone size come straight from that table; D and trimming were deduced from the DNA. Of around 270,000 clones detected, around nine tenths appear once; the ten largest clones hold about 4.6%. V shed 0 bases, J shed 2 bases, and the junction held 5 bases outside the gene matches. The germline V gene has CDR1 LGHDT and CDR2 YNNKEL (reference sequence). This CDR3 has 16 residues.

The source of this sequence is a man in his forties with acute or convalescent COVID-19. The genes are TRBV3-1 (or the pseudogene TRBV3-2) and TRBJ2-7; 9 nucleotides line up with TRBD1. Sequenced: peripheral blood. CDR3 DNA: TGTGCCAGCAGCCAAGACCCGGGACAGGGCACCTACGAGCAGTACTTC. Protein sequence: CASSQDPGQGTYEQYF.